The 9 T cell receptor beta chains below all came from one sample that was sequenced in a study of blood T cell repertoires in COVID-19. The assay was immunoSEQ multiplex PCR, and TCRdb's table has in-frame clones only and misses some. The table shows 65,000 to 90,000 clones, with 75% to 80% occurring only once. The sample comprised peripheral blood. These receptor sequences come from a man in his 70s with COVID-19, enrolled during active disease.

The chain joins TRBV6-2 or TRBV6-3 to TRBJ2-5; the match to TRBD2 covers 13 bases. The CDR3 is 17 residues long. Germline loops: CDR1 MNHEY, CDR2 SVGEGT. With V trimmed by 4 bases and J by 4 bases, 9 bases remained unmatched. The CDR3: CASSFGLAGVVGETQYF. The CDR3 nucleotides read TGTGCCAGCAGTTTTGGACTAGCGGGAGTGGTCGGAGAGACCCAGTACTTC.

The V call is TRBV10-3, the J call TRBJ2-1; possibly TRBD2 for D (5 bases). The CDR3 length is 17 residues. In germline, CDR1 is ENHRY, CDR2 SYGVKD. The V end lost 4 bases, the J end lost 15 bases, and 31 bases lay between the germline ends. The CDR3 DNA sequence: TGTGCCATCAGTGCTTTTCTCCTCTCCACGATCCTTTTAGAGGGGTTCTTC. Its protein product is CAISAFLLSTILLEGFF.

Only a few counts were recorded for this clone. V and J are TRBV10-1 and TRBJ2-1, with 11 bases matching TRBD2. The CDR3 is 18 amino acids. The germline CDR1 and CDR2 sequences are WNHNN and SYGVQD (reference sequence). J was trimmed by 7 bases and V by 4 bases; bases with no gene match: 15. DNA for the CDR3: TGCGCCAGCAGTGCGGGACTAGCGGAGGCGGTTGCGGGGAATGAGCAGTTCTTC. Residues: CASSAGLAEAVAGNEQFF.

The genes are TRBV27 and TRBJ2-1, with 7 bases that match TRBD1. V was pared by 2 bases and J by 0 bases, with 7 bases of the junction left unmatched. The germline V gene has CDR1 MNHEY and CDR2 SMNVEV (reference sequence). The CDR3 runs to 17 residues. As DNA, the CDR3 is TGTGCCAGCAGTTTAGTGGGGGCAGGGGGCTCCTACAATGAGCAGTTCTTC. Amino acids: CASSLVGAGGSYNEQFF.

This clone was observed a few times. V and J are TRBV21-1 and TRBJ1-1; the DNA was not used to check the table's D call, TRBD1. TRBV21-1 is annotated as a pseudogene. The CDR3 covers 15 residues. In DNA form, the CDR3 reads TGTGCCAGCAGCAAAGCCACAGGGGGGGACACTGAAGCTTTCTTT. This encodes CASSKATGGDTEAFF.

The count of this clone is one. The rearrangement joins TRBV28 to TRBJ1-3, with D perhaps matching TRBD1 (5 bases). V was pared by 5 bases and J by 0 bases, with 11 bases between. Per germline, CDR1 MDHEN and CDR2 SYDVKM. This CDR3 is built from 15 residues. DNA of the CDR3: TGTGCCAGCAGTCCGCAGGGCAGCTCTGGAAACACCATATATTTT. It encodes CASSPQGSSGNTIYF.

The chain carries TRBV5-4 and TRBJ2-7, with TRBD1 matching 7 bases. The V segment lost 1 base and the J segment 0 bases; nucleotides outside the gene matches: 4. CDR3 length: 15 amino acids. CDR1 is SGHNT, CDR2 YYREEE, per germline (reference sequence). CDR3 nucleotide sequence: TGTGCCAGCAGCTTGCGGGCAGGGGGCTCCTACGAGCAGTACTTC. Its translation is CASSLRAGGSYEQYF.

The CDR3, as DNA: TGTGCCAGCAGCGGAGTAGGACAGGGGGAAGAGACCCAGTACTTC. Its protein product is CASSGVGQGEETQYF. The chain has TRBV7-9 and TRBJ2-5; 10 bases match TRBD1. The CDR3 contains 15 residues. Germline CDR1 reads SEHNR; CDR2 reads FQNEAQ (reference sequence). Trimming took 5 bases from V and 3 from J; bases not matched to a gene: 6.

This chain links TRBV11-2 with TRBJ2-1, with a weak D call TRBD2 (6 bases). This CDR3 comprises 16 residues. The germline V and J ends were trimmed by 4 bases and 0 bases, with 13 bases remaining between them. Looked up from germline, CDR1 is SGHAT and CDR2 is FQNNGV. The CDR3 sequence is CASSSRGWPSYNEQFF. CDR3 DNA sequence: TGTGCCAGCAGCTCGCGGGGCTGGCCCTCCTACAATGAGCAGTTCTTC. The variable domain in full, completed from reference TRBV11-2 and TRBJ2-1, reads EAGVAQSPRYKIIEKRQSVAFWCNPISGHATLYWYQQILGQGPKLLIQFQNNGVVDDSQLPKDRFSAERLKGVDSTLKIQPAKLEDSAVYLCASSSRGWPSYNEQFFGPGTRLTVL.